The next 9 T cell receptor beta chains were all read from a single sample in a study of long-term antiretroviral therapy in people with HIV. Researchers report immunoSEQ v3.0 was run at survey level. Some clones are missing from TCRdb's copy, which holds only in-frame ones; the method was immunoSEQ multiplex PCR. The sample lists 40,000 or so clones, approximately 86% occurring once. The sample was unsorted PBMCs, taken just before starting antiretroviral therapy. These receptor sequences come from a woman younger than 30 with HIV.

The rearrangement links TRBV5-1 to TRBJ2-3, with D unresolved. The CDR3 extends over 12 amino acids. Germline assignment: CDR1 SGHRS and CDR2 YFSETQ. Trimming cost V 0 bases and J 8 bases, with 7 bases left between them. DNA of the CDR3: TGCGCCAGCAGCTTGGAAATGGGTACGCAGTATTTT. It encodes CASSLEMGTQYF.

The chain employs TRBV6-5 and TRBJ2-7; D not resolved. The CDR3 is 15 amino acids. V was clipped by 0 bases and J by 7 bases, with 16 bases between them. Germline CDR1 is MNHEY and CDR2 is SVGAGI. CDR3 in amino acids: CASSYSAYRPWEQYF. The CDR3 DNA follows: TGTGCCAGCAGTTACTCAGCCTACCGGCCGTGGGAGCAGTACTTC.

CDR3 sequence reads: CASSVGGRSSYEQYF. DNA of the CDR3: TGTGCCAGCAGTGTCGGGGGCCGTAGCTCCTACGAGCAGTACTTC. V usage is TRBV25-1 and J usage is TRBJ2-7, with D tentatively TRBD1 or TRBD2 (6 bases each). Germline values: CDR1 MGHDK, CDR2 SYGVNS. The CDR3 is made up of 15 amino acids. V lost 4 bases and J 0 bases, leaving 13 bases between the germline ends.

The chain links TRBV5-1 to TRBJ1-1; no definite D call. Germline CDR1 reads SGHRS; CDR2 reads YFSETQ. The CDR3 sequence is 15 residues long. Trimming cost V 1 base and J 3 bases, with 13 bases left between them. CDR3 loop: CASSLRIAGDTEAFF. Here the CDR3 DNA reads TGCGCCAGCAGCTTGCGTATAGCCGGGGACACTGAAGCTTTCTTT.

The gene calls are TRBV7-2 and TRBJ2-3, with 10 bases identical to TRBD2. This CDR3 is 15 amino acids long. Trimming removed 5 bases from V and 6 bases from J; junction bases left unmatched: 8. Per the germline V gene, CDR1 is SGHTA and CDR2 is FQGNSA. CDR3 nucleotide sequence: TGTGCCAGCAGCCTGCTAGCGGGAGATGTTGATACGCAGTATTTT. It yields the protein CASSLLAGDVDTQYF.

The V call is TRBV28, the J call TRBJ2-6; D might be TRBD1 (5 bases). CDR3 length: 17 amino acids. Germline V CDR1 and CDR2: MDHEN, SYDVKM. V dropped 3 bases and J dropped 2 bases, with 14 bases sitting between them. CDR3 coding DNA: TGTGCCAGCAGTTTCGGGCAGGGATGGGCTGGGGCCAACGTCCTGACTTTC. It yields the protein CASSFGQGWAGANVLTF. Using reference TRBV28 and TRBJ2-6 for the parts outside the CDR3, the full variable domain is DVKVTQSSRYLVKRTGEKVFLECVQDMDHENMFWYRQDPGLGLRLIYFSYDVKMKEKGDIPEGYSVSREKKERFSLILESASTNQTSMYLCASSFGQGWAGANVLTFGAGSRLTVL.

The chain recombines TRBV18 with TRBJ1-1; TRBD1 aligns across 7 bases. Germline values: CDR1 KGHSH, CDR2 LQKENI. There are 15 residues in the CDR3. J was trimmed by 3 bases and V by 3 bases; bases with no gene match: 7. The CDR3 protein is CASSPIGGADTEAFF. The DNA of the CDR3 is TGTGCCAGCTCACCCATAGGGGGCGCGGACACTGAAGCTTTCTTT. The whole variable domain, filled in from reference TRBV18 and TRBJ1-1, reads NAGVMQNPRHLVRRRGQEARLRCSPMKGHSHVYWYRQLPEEGLKFMVYLQKENIIDESGMPKERFSAEFPKEGPSILRIQQVVRGDSAAYFCASSPIGGADTEAFFGQGTRLTVV.

This chain joins TRBV28 and TRBJ2-3; 8 nucleotides align to TRBD2. The germline CDR1 and CDR2 sequences are MDHEN and SYDVKM. J gave up 5 bases and V 3 bases, and 13 bases lay outside the gene matches. The CDR3 consists of 17 residues. In DNA, the CDR3 is TGTGCCAGCAGTTTCGAACTCAGCGGGAGCGCGATAGATACGCAGTATTTT. Its translation: CASSFELSGSAIDTQYF.

V is TRBV7-3 and J is TRBJ1-1; no reliable D call. CDR1 and CDR2 (germline): SGHTA, FQGTGA. The CDR3 sequence is 13 residues long. With 2 bases removed from V and 4 bases from J, the gap between germline ends came to 8 bases. The CDR3 sequence is CASSLYGSTEAFF. The CDR3, as DNA: TGTGCCAGCAGCTTATATGGTAGCACTGAAGCTTTCTTT.